This TCR beta chain was identified during a study of blood T cell repertoires in COVID-19. Overall study: COVID-19 samples collected from the United States, Italy and Spain covered acute and convalescent phases.

Sequencing used immunoSEQ multiplex PCR; TCRdb keeps in-frame clones, though not all of them. The sample consists of about 300,000 clones, around nine tenths of them appearing once. The CDR3 extends over 19 amino acids. Germline assignment: CDR1 LNHNV and CDR2 YYDKDF (reference sequence). With 0 bases removed from V and 0 bases from J, the gap between germline ends came to 18 bases. The TCR was taken from a woman in her forties or fifties who had been exposed to COVID-19. The V and J genes are TRBV15 and TRBJ1-3; D might be TRBD1 (5 bases). The sequenced sample was PBMCs or T cells enriched from blood (not recorded which). CDR3 sequence reads: CATSRDKGAGPGSGNTIYF. CDR3 coding DNA: TGTGCCACCAGCAGAGATAAGGGCGCAGGGCCTGGCTCTGGAAACACCATATATTTT.